The next 21 T cell receptor beta chains were all read from a single sample in a study of T cell responses to AZD1222 COVID-19 vaccine. The method was immunoSEQ multiplex PCR; TCRdb's version includes in-frame clones alone and lacks a portion of them. Among 75,000 to 80,000 clones, 65% to 80% were seen once, and the ten largest hold 25% to 30%. The sequenced sample was peripheral blood, obtained 28 days after the second dose of the MenACWY control vaccine. The receptors here all came from an adult who received the MenACWY meningococcal vaccine as a control.

The chain has TRBV9 and TRBJ2-1; the match to TRBD2 covers 9 bases. This CDR3 has 16 residues. J gave up 7 bases and V 0 bases, and 8 bases lay outside the gene matches. Germline V gene lookup returns CDR1 SGDLS and CDR2 YYNGEE. The DNA for the CDR3 is TGTGCCAGCAGCGTAGGTCGCGGGGGGGTCTGGAATGAGCAGTTCTTC. Translation gives CASSVGRGGVWNEQFF.

This sequence joins TRBV21-1 and TRBJ1-1; TRBD1 reflects the table's D call only, with no check against the DNA. TRBV21-1 is noted as a pseudogene. The CDR3 has 18 residues. The CDR3 sequence is CASSKAGQGARMNTEAFF. The DNA of the CDR3 is TGTGCCAGCAGCAAAGCTGGACAGGGGGCGCGGATGAACACTGAAGCTTTCTTT.

This chain uses TRBV6-1 with TRBJ1-6, with D maybe TRBD1 (5 bases). Trimming stripped 3 bases from V and 0 bases from J, with 9 bases between. CDR3 length equals 16 residues. Germline loops: CDR1 MNHNS, CDR2 SASEGT. CDR3 coding DNA: TGTGCCAGCAGTGACGTACAGGTCTCCTATAATTCACCCCTCCACTTT. Translating it yields CASSDVQVSYNSPLHF.

The chain links TRBV19 to TRBJ2-3; D unresolved. Deletions cut 2 bases from V and 2 bases from J, with 8 bases between. The germline V gene has CDR1 LNHDA and CDR2 SQIVND (reference sequence). This CDR3 has 14 amino acids. CDR3: CASSISTSTDTQYF. CDR3 DNA sequence: TGTGCCAGTAGTATATCCACTTCCACAGATACGCAGTATTTT.

CDR3 DNA: TGTGCCAGCAGTTACGGACAGGGGGCAAGGACCGGGGAGCTGTTTTTT. Protein: CASSYGQGARTGELFF. This chain joins TRBV6-5 and TRBJ2-2; 11 bases are shared with TRBD1. The V and J ends lost 2 bases and 5 bases, in that order; junction bases with no gene match: 4. The length of the CDR3 is 16 residues. Germline CDR1 MNHEY, CDR2 SVGAGI.

This chain uses TRBV2 with TRBJ2-2; D might be TRBD1 (6 bases). Trimming stripped 6 bases from V and 5 bases from J, with 10 bases between. Germline V lookup: CDR1 SNHLY, CDR2 FYNNEI. The CDR3 has 13 residues. The CDR3 DNA reads TGTGCCAGCAGGCCGGGGACAACCGGGGAGCTGTTTTTT. The encoded protein is CASRPGTTGELFF.

The chain carries TRBV3-1 (or the pseudogene TRBV3-2) and TRBJ2-1; D gene uncertain. Trimming cost V 4 bases and J 3 bases, with 13 bases left between them. This CDR3 spans 15 amino acids. The germline V gene has CDR1 LGHDT and CDR2 YNNKEL (reference sequence). In nucleotides, the CDR3 is TGTGCCAGCAGCCCCAAGCTAGGATTCTACAATGAGCAGTTCTTC. The encoded protein is CASSPKLGFYNEQFF.

The chain has TRBV29-1 and TRBJ1-1, with D perhaps TRBD1 (5 bases). Trimming shortened V by 4 bases and J by 4 bases, and 10 bases separated the two germline ends. From germline, CDR1 is SQVTM and CDR2 ANQGSEA. This CDR3 spans 12 amino acids. The CDR3 coding sequence is TGCAGCGTTGGGGGCACCTCCACTGAAGCTTTCTTT. Translated, it gives CSVGGTSTEAFF.

The CDR3, as DNA: TGTGCCAGCAGTCCTACAGGCCCAAGCAGCAATGAGCAGTTCTTC. Residues: CASSPTGPSSNEQFF. This chain joins TRBV28 and TRBJ2-1; D perhaps matches TRBD1 (5 bases). Per germline, CDR1 MDHEN and CDR2 SYDVKM. The CDR3 runs 15 residues. V lost 5 bases to trimming and J lost 6 bases, with 17 bases between them.

The rearrangement uses TRBV18 and TRBJ1-4; 9 bases fit TRBD1. This CDR3 contains 17 residues. Germline CDR1 and CDR2: KGHSH and LQKENI. V dropped 3 bases and J dropped 5; count of bases not matched to a gene: 10. CDR3 nucleotides: TGTGCCAGCTCACCTTATTCGGACAGGGGAGGGAATGAAAAACTGTTTTTT. Protein sequence: CASSPYSDRGGNEKLFF.

The V gene is TRBV7-8, the J gene TRBJ1-5; D unclear. The V end was cut by 1 base, the J end by 6 bases, with 10 bases between. Germline CDR1 and CDR2: SGHVS and FQNEAQ. The CDR3 consists of 14 residues. The CDR3 region has the DNA TGTGCCAGCAGCTTAGAGGCAGGCGCTCAGCCCCAGCATTTT. This gives the protein CASSLEAGAQPQHF. Using reference TRBV7-8 and TRBJ1-5 for the parts outside the CDR3, the full variable domain is GAGVSQSPRYKVAKRGQDVALRCDPISGHVSLFWYQQALGQGPEFLTYFQNEAQLDKSGLPSDRFFAERPEGSVSTLKIQRTQQEDSAVYLCASSLEAGAQPQHFGDGTRLSIL.

The chain is built from TRBV6-2 or TRBV6-3 and TRBJ1-4; perhaps TRBD1 as D (5 bases). Germline V gene sequence: CDR1 MNHEY, CDR2 SVGEGT. The ends were cut back, 5 bases at V and 8 bases at J, with 18 bases in the middle. The CDR3 sequence is 15 residues long. The CDR3 region is CASSQTSGAREKLFF. The CDR3 DNA reads as TGTGCCAGCAGTCAAACGTCCGGGGCGCGCGAAAAACTGTTTTTT.

The chain joins TRBV6-2 or TRBV6-3 to TRBJ2-1; D not certain. In germline, CDR1 is MNHEY, CDR2 SVGEGT. Trimming stripped 4 bases from V and 10 bases from J, with 14 bases between. There are 13 residues in the CDR3. The CDR3 region has the DNA TGTGCCAGCAGTTCCCCTCGAGGACGAGAGCAGTTCTTC. Translated: CASSSPRGREQFF.

The CDR3 DNA follows: TGCGCCAGCAGCCAGGACCATACAGGGGGCGTTAGGGATACGCAGTATTTT. Encoded protein: CASSQDHTGGVRDTQYF. The chain joins TRBV4-1 to TRBJ2-3; 9 bases are shared with TRBD1. CDR3 size: 17 residues. The V segment lost 3 bases and the J segment 6 bases; nucleotides outside the gene matches: 13. The germline CDR1 and CDR2 sequences are MGHRA and YSYEKL.

The count of this clone is one. The chain couples TRBV7-9 to TRBJ2-2, with 7 nucleotides matching TRBD1. Looked up from germline, CDR1 is SEHNR and CDR2 is FQNEAQ (reference sequence). The CDR3 consists of 13 residues. After removal of 9 bases from V and 2 bases from J, the junction contained 3 bases not matched to a gene. DNA of the CDR3: TGTGCCAGTGACAGGGACAACACCGGGGAGCTGTTTTTT. The encoded protein is CASDRDNTGELFF. Based on the CDR3 plus reference TRBV7-9 and TRBJ2-2, the full variable domain is DTGVSQNPRHKITKRGQNVTFRCDPISEHNRLYWYRQTLGQGPEFLTYFQNEAQLEKSRLLSDRFSAERPKGSFSTLEIQRTEQGDSAMYLCASDRDNTGELFFGEGSRLTVL.

This clone showed up just once. The rearrangement joins TRBV28 to TRBJ2-1; perhaps TRBD1 as D (6 bases). Germline CDR1 reads MDHEN; CDR2 reads SYDVKM. This CDR3 is built from 14 residues. The V end was cut by 9 bases, the J end by 9 bases, with 21 bases between. Written as DNA, the CDR3 is TGTGCCAGTTTACCGGGACAAGGGCCCCGTGAGCAGTTCTTC. Amino acid sequence: CASLPGQGPREQFF.

The V call is TRBV28, the J call TRBJ1-1; D uncertain. Germline assignment: CDR1 MDHEN and CDR2 SYDVKM. V lost 2 bases and J 1 base, leaving 8 bases between the germline ends. The length of the CDR3 is 14 residues. As DNA, the CDR3 is TGTGCCAGCAGTTTAGTGGGTGGGAACACTGAAGCTTTCTTT. This translates into CASSLVGGNTEAFF.

The gene calls are TRBV27 and TRBJ1-1; D is ambiguous. V was pared by 6 bases and J by 1 base, with 9 bases between. This CDR3 has 13 amino acids. Per the germline V gene, CDR1 is MNHEY and CDR2 is SMNVEV (reference sequence). CDR3 protein: CASRLQPNTEAFF. The CDR3 DNA follows: TGTGCCAGCAGGTTACAGCCGAACACTGAAGCTTTCTTT.

The rearrangement uses TRBV19 and TRBJ2-7; D gene uncertain. Between the trimmed V and J ends, which lost 1 base and 4 bases, there was a span of 14 bases. The germline V gene encodes CDR1 LNHDA and CDR2 SQIVND (reference sequence). The length of the CDR3 is 15 residues. DNA for the CDR3: TGTGCCAGTAGTATAGCCGCCGAAGCAACGTACGAGCAGTACTTC. Encoded protein: CASSIAAEATYEQYF.

This clone appeared once. This chain links TRBV28 with TRBJ1-1; D possibly corresponds to TRBD1 (6 bases). Germline V gene sequence: CDR1 MDHEN, CDR2 SYDVKM. The CDR3 contains 13 residues. V lost 4 bases, J lost 1 base, and 7 bases lay in between. In DNA form, the CDR3 reads TGTGCCAGCAGTTCCAGGGGGAACACTGAAGCTTTCTTT. It yields the protein CASSSRGNTEAFF.

Here the CDR3 DNA reads TGTGCCAGCAGTATGTATAGGGGGCTAGCTGAAGCTTTCTTT. Translating gives CASSMYRGLAEAFF. The chain is built from TRBV27 and TRBJ1-1; 7 bases fit TRBD1. The length of the CDR3 is 14 residues. CDR1 is MNHEY and CDR2 is SMNVEV in the germline V gene (reference sequence). The V and J ends lost 5 bases and 6 bases, in that order; junction bases with no gene match: 9.